This T cell receptor (beta chain) was obtained from a study of shared clonotypes between healthy human individuals. TCRdb's table, derived via immunoSEQ multiplex PCR, lists solely in-frame clones and lacks some. The table includes some 1.1 million clones, 60% to 85% detected once. The CDR3 covers 17 residues. From germline, CDR1 is MDHEN and CDR2 SYDVKM. V shed 3 bases and J shed 0 bases, with 16 bases lying between them. The receptor was derived from a man aged 18 to 29 in good health. Some clones in this sample may be carry-over from other donors' samples. The sequenced material came from memory CD4+ T cells from PBMCs. Subset given: CD45RA-negative fraction. The chain links TRBV28 to TRBJ2-3; D may be TRBD1 or TRBD2 (5 bases each). The CDR3 DNA sequence: TGTGCCAGCAGTTTCACTACCGGGACCCAAAGCACAGATACGCAGTATTTT. Translating gives CASSFTTGTQSTDTQYF.